What follows describes a single T cell receptor beta chain. This specimen comes from a study of blood T cell repertoires in COVID-19. The wider study: Acute and convalescent COVID-19 samples came from the United States, Italy and Spain. In each case, the material was cDNA or gDNA derived from T cells, B-cell-depleted T cells, or PBMCs.

The germline CDR1 and CDR2 sequences are SGHNT and YYREEE (reference sequence). The V end lost 0 bases, the J end lost 5 bases, and 14 bases lay between the germline ends. The CDR3 contains 15 residues. How the authors handled the data: Quantification of nucleated cells was approximated via reference gene primer amplification. Method: immunoSEQ multiplex PCR; TCRdb's copy keeps in-frame clones and lacks some. The V and J calls and clone size are taken from that table; D and trimming were inferred from the DNA. The sample lists 98,000 or so clones, 86% seen once, with under 15% in the top ten. The rearrangement uses TRBV5-4 and TRBJ1-1; D may be TRBD1 (6 bases). The source material was peripheral blood. This TCR was sampled from a woman aged 60-75 years in a cohort sampled during active or convalescent COVID-19. The CDR3 DNA sequence: TGTGCCAGCAGCTTGGACAGTCGAACAGGGACTGAAGCTTTCTTT. It encodes CASSLDSRTGTEAFF.